This T cell receptor beta chain was obtained from a study of cytomegalovirus exposure and HLA in healthy donors. Study findings and constraints: Some segments of the V type, notably TRBV6-2 and TRBV6-3, were excluded as indistinguishable.

Comments on this clone: Its antigen is currently unknown.

The V gene lost 5 bases and the J gene lost 3 bases, with 14 bases spanning the gap. The CDR3 sequence is 15 residues long. The germline CDR1 and CDR2 sequences are MNHEY and SMNVEV (reference sequence). With 60 Vbeta and 13 Jbeta primers, the PCR was carried out. Only in-frame clones appear in the TCRdb table, and some are missing; sequencing was by immunoSEQ multiplex PCR. The repertoire holds about 140,000 clones, 73% seen once, with 1% to 1.5% in the top ten. This receptor was taken from a woman aged 40-49 years in good health and CMV-seronegative. Sequencing used PBMCs. This chain links TRBV27 with TRBJ1-5, with a possible D match to TRBD1 (5 bases). CDR3 in amino acids: CASSLQDSPNQPQHF. Here the CDR3 DNA reads TGTGCCAGCAGTCTGCAAGACAGCCCCAATCAGCCCCAGCATTTT.